These T cell receptor beta chains were read from a single sample in a study of a mutant IDH1 vaccine in newly diagnosed glioma. Using immunoSEQ multiplex PCR, the repertoire was profiled, and TCRdb retains in-frame clones only, with some absent. The sample contains around 58,000 clones, roughly four fifths of which appear only once. No antigen is known for these receptors. The specimen comprised PBMCs, sampled from a glioma patient whose treatment included an IDH1 peptide vaccine. These receptors were obtained from a man between 25 and 39 years old with glioma. CDR3s include the opening cysteine and the closing phenylalanine or tryptophan. The D gene is left open where the match is weak. Rows give clone size only sometimes, using once, few, many, or a class for an expanded clone.

>TRBJ1-1|NA|TRBV7-9|NA
TGTGCCAGCAGCCCGAGGGGAGGGGGCACTGAAGCTTTCTTT
CASSPRGGGTEAFF
>TRBJ1-2|NA|TRBV5-8|NA
TGTGCCAGCAGCTTGGGGCGGGGCGGCTACACCTTC
CASSLGRGGYTF
>TRBJ2-3|TRBD2|TRBV5-1|NA
TGCGCCAGCAGCTCGCCCCCGGGACTAGCGGCGACCACAGATACGCAGTATTTT
CASSSPPGLAATTDTQYF
>TRBJ2-2|NA|TRBV7-9|NA
TGTGCCAGCAGCTTAACTGGAGTCGGGGAGCTGTTTTTT
CASSLTGVGELFF
>TRBJ2-1|NA|TRBV6-4|medium-sized
TGTGCCAGCAGTGACTCGAGTGATTACAATGAGCAGTTCTTC
CASSDSSDYNEQFF
>TRBJ2-7|NA|TRBV5-1|NA
TGCGCCAGCAGCTTGGCCAGCTACGAGCAGTACTTC
CASSLASYEQYF
>TRBJ1-1|NA|TRBV5-4|medium-sized
TGTGCCAGCAGCTTGGCTAGCCAGAACACTGAAGCTTTCTTT
CASSLASQNTEAFF
>TRBJ1-4|NA|TRBV21-1|NA
TGTGCCAGCAGCAACGAAGGGCGGGATGAAAAACTGTTTTTT
CASSNEGRDEKLFF
>TRBJ2-1|NA|TRBV5-1|NA
TGCGCCAGCAGCTTGCCAGGGCCCCTCGACAATGAGCAGTTCTTC
CASSLPGPLDNEQFF
>TRBJ1-1|NA|TRBV7-2|NA
TGTGCCAGCAGCTTAAAGGCGGGGGCGAGCACTGAAGCTTTCTTT
CASSLKAGASTEAFF
>TRBJ1-1|TRBD1|TRBV28|NA
TGTGCCAGCAGCCTTACTTACGTCGGACAGGGGACTAGAGCTTTCTTT
CASSLTYVGQGTRAFF
>TRBJ2-1|TRBD1|TRBV7-9|NA
TGTGCCAGCAGCCTCGCGACAGGGGGCAACAATGAGCAGTTCTTC
CASSLATGGNNEQFF
>TRBJ2-4|NA|TRBV18|NA
TGTGCCAGCTCACCACCCAACAGGGCCAAAAACATTCAGTACTTC
CASSPPNRAKNIQYF
>TRBJ1-6|NA|TRBV5-5|NA
TGTGCCAGCAGCTTCGAACCGTCGGGTAATTCACCCCTCCACTTT
CASSFEPSGNSPLHF
>TRBJ2-7|TRBD1|TRBV28|NA
TGTGCCAGCAGCGAAACAGGGGTCCGACCTTACGAGCAGTACTTC
CASSETGVRPYEQYF
>TRBJ2-7|NA|TRBV20-1|NA
TGCAGTGCTCTGAGGGGCTACGAGCAGTACTTC
CSALRGYEQYF
>TRBJ2-7|NA|TRBV6-6|NA
TGTGCCAGCAGTTACTCGGGGAGGTCGAGCTCCTACGAGCAGTACTTC
CASSYSGRSSSYEQYF
>TRBJ2-1|NA|TRBV7-6|NA
TGTGCCAGCAGCACCTATCCTCCGGGACCCACCGCCTACAATGAGCAGTTCTTC
CASSTYPPGPTAYNEQFF
>TRBJ1-6|NA|TRBV18|once
TGTGCCAGCTCACCCAGAAGGGAACACTCCTATAATTCACCCCTCCACTTT
CASSPRREHSYNSPLHF
>TRBJ1-3|NA|TRBV5-1|NA
TGCGCCAGCAGCTTGGAGGGGTCTGGAAACACCATATATTTT
CASSLEGSGNTIYF
>TRBJ1-1|NA|TRBV6-5|NA
TGTGCCAGCAGTTATCGAGCGGGCACTGAAGCTTTCTTT
CASSYRAGTEAFF
>TRBJ1-5|NA|TRBV10-3|once
TGTGCCATCGGGAGAGGGGGTCCTCGGGATCAGCCCCAGCATTTT
CAIGRGGPRDQPQHF
>TRBJ1-5|NA|TRBV6-5|NA
TGTGCCAGCAGCGGGTTGAGGGGCAATCAGCCCCAGCATTTT
CASSGLRGNQPQHF
>TRBJ1-2|NA|TRBV5-1|NA
TGCGCCAGCAGCTTAGGGGCAGGGAACGGCTACACCTTC
CASSLGAGNGYTF
>TRBJ2-3|NA|TRBV6-1|NA
TGTGCCAGCAGTGAAGTAATGGGGCCAGATACGCAGTATTTT
CASSEVMGPDTQYF
>TRBJ2-7|NA|TRBV7-2|once
TGTGCCAGCAGCCCCCCAGGGGTGGAGTCTTACGAGCAGTACTTC
CASSPPGVESYEQYF
>TRBJ1-5|NA|TRBV28|NA
TGTGCCAGCATCTCAGGGGGCAATCAGCCCCAGCATTTT
CASISGGNQPQHF
>TRBJ2-3|NA|TRBV13|few
TGTGCCAGCAGCCTAGGGTCCCTGGGTACGCAGTATTTT
CASSLGSLGTQYF
>TRBJ2-2|NA|TRBV11-2|NA
TGTGCCAGCAGCTTAGCGAATATAGCCGGGGAGCTGTTTTTT
CASSLANIAGELFF
>TRBJ1-1|TRBD1|TRBV29-1|NA
TGCAGCGTTGATACACCGGGACAGGGAACTGAAGCTTTCTTT
CSVDTPGQGTEAFF
>TRBJ2-7|NA|TRBV19|NA
TGTGCCAGTAGTCCGAGCCCCCGCGGCGAGCAGTACTTC
CASSPSPRGEQYF
>TRBJ2-5|NA|TRBV5-6|once
TGTGCCAGCAGCTTGGTGGGCAGCAGGGGTCCCCTCGAGACCCAGTACTTC
CASSLVGSRGPLETQYF
>TRBJ2-1|TRBD2|TRBV7-2|NA
TGTGCCAGCAGCTCAACCGGGACTACCTACAATGAGCAGTTCTTC
CASSSTGTTYNEQFF
>TRBJ1-2|TRBD1|TRBV7-9|NA
TGTGCCAGCAGCTCTCCCTCCGGGACAGGACCTAACTATGGCTACACCTTC
CASSSPSGTGPNYGYTF
>TRBJ2-1|NA|TRBV7-9|NA
TGTGCCAGCACCCTTACTAGAATCAATGAGCAGTTCTTC
CASTLTRINEQFF
>TRBJ2-1|NA|TRBV5-1|NA
TGCGCCAGCAGCTTGGAGGCTAGAGCTAATGAGCAGTTCTTC
CASSLEARANEQFF
>TRBJ1-1|TRBD1|TRBV19|NA
TGTGCCAGTAGTATATGGCAGGGGGTAAAGCGTACTGAAGCTTTCTTT
CASSIWQGVKRTEAFF
>TRBJ1-2|NA|TRBV27|once
TGTGCCAGCAGTGCACTGGGACTACAGGGAATAAATGGCTACACCTTC
CASSALGLQGINGYTF
>TRBJ2-7|NA|TRBV5-1|NA
TGCGCCAGCAGCCGGGAGATGGAGCAGTACTTC
CASSREMEQYF